These 26 T cell receptor beta chains came from one sample sequenced in a study of T-cell reconstitution after alpha-beta-depleted transplantation in children (dated by TCRdb to the mid-2010s). In light of the paper, this sample's treatment or condition label describes: allogeneic hematopoietic cell transplantation with graft depleted of TCRalphabeta T cells and CD19 B cells. Libraries came from PCR. Sequencer: Illumina HiSeq 2500. To normalize quantification of the TCRbeta repertoire, the TCR libraries were built with molecular barcoding that relied on unique molecular identifiers. The public reads were quality trimmed at Q25 with fastp and then assembled into clones with MiXCR by TCRdb, keeping productive beta chains. Identical CDR3 protein sequences are pooled into one entry, listed with their most common genes and DNA. Recorded for this sample are 540,000 or so distinct CDR3 sequences; 23% of them occurred a single time. The top ten constitute over 12% of the sample.

Sequencing used PBMCs, mostly from graft donor cells, obtained 360 days after TCRalphabeta/CD19-depleted stem cell transplant. These receptor sequences come from a boy younger than two who had a stem cell transplant for acute myeloid leukemia, so the T cells may come from the graft donor.

This clonotype showed up just a few times. The chain employs TRBV18 and TRBJ2-5, with D perhaps given as TRBD1 or TRBD2 (5 bases each). Germline loops: CDR1 KGHSH, CDR2 LQKENI. V lost 2 bases to trimming and J lost 9 bases, with 19 bases between them. The CDR3 sequence is 15 residues long. The CDR3 bases are TGTGCCAGCTCACCAACAGCGACGGGGAGAGGGGCCCAGTACTTC. This encodes CASSPTATGRGAQYF.

This clonotype was detected ten times or more. The chain couples TRBV5-1 to TRBJ1-5; D is unresolved. The V gene's germline CDR1 is SGHRS and CDR2 YFSETQ. The V gene lost 0 bases and the J gene lost 1 base, with 8 bases spanning the gap. The CDR3 is 15 residues long. The CDR3 loop reads CASSLGGQSNQPQHF. The CDR3 nucleotides read TGCGCCAGCAGCTTGGGTGGGCAGAGCAATCAGCCCCAGCATTTT.

This clonotype was recorded many times. The chain is built from TRBV5-1 and TRBJ2-7, with TRBD2 matching over 11 bases. The CDR3 is made up of 16 amino acids. The V gene's germline CDR1 is SGHRS and CDR2 YFSETQ. Losses at the gene ends were 3 bases for V and 2 bases for J; bases not matched to a gene: 7. For the CDR3, the DNA is TGCGCCAGCAGCTCGGAAGGGACTAGCGGTACCTACGAGCAGTACTTC. Its translation: CASSSEGTSGTYEQYF.

The chain has TRBV29-1 and TRBJ2-3, with D perhaps matching TRBD1 (5 bases). V was trimmed by 1 base and J by 4 bases, leaving 9 bases between them. CDR1 and CDR2 from the germline V gene are SQVTM and ANQGSEA. CDR3 length equals 13 residues. Written as DNA, the CDR3 is TGCAGCGTTGAAGGGTCCAGGGCAGATACGCAGTATTTT. Amino acids: CSVEGSRADTQYF.

In DNA, the CDR3 is TGTGCCAGCAGTGCATGGGACTTCGCGCAGTTCTTC. Protein sequence: CASSAWDFAQFF. The chain joins TRBV6-2 or TRBV6-3 to TRBJ2-1, with D perhaps matching TRBD2 (6 bases). Per the germline V gene, CDR1 is MNHEY and CDR2 is SVGEGT. V lost 5 bases and J lost 12, with 14 bases in between. The CDR3 loop spans 12 amino acids.

This clonotype appeared a few times. V gene TRBV12-3 or TRBV12-4 combines with J gene TRBJ2-7; 10 positions agree with TRBD2. The CDR3 contains 18 residues. After removal of 2 bases from V and 3 bases from J, the junction contained 13 bases not matched to a gene. CDR3 nucleotides: TGTGCCAGCAGTTTAAACGAGGTAGCGGGGGGTCCTTACTACGAGCAGTACGTC. It is translated as CASSLNEVAGGPYYEQYV.

The CDR3 here is CASSLASFSSGNTIYF. Written as DNA, the CDR3 is TGTGCCAGCAGCTTGGCCAGTTTCAGCTCTGGAAACACCATATATTTT. This chain joins TRBV7-2 and TRBJ1-3; no clear D. The CDR3 runs 16 residues. The ends were cut back, 3 bases at V and 0 bases at J, with 12 bases in the middle. Per the germline V gene, CDR1 is SGHTA and CDR2 is FQGNSA.

V usage is TRBV6-1 and J usage is TRBJ2-1, with 15 bases aligning to TRBD2. Germline V CDR1 and CDR2: MNHNS, SASEGT. There are 15 residues in the CDR3. V was clipped by 7 bases and J by 4 bases; unmatched bases: 2. This CDR3 is CASTGTSGGYNEQFF. DNA of the CDR3: TGTGCCAGCACCGGGACTAGCGGGGGGTACAATGAGCAGTTCTTC.

The genes are TRBV5-5 and TRBJ2-7; no reliable D call. Trimming pared 1 base from V and 2 bases from J, leaving 7 bases between. The CDR3 is made up of 13 amino acids. The germline V gene has CDR1 SGHKS and CDR2 YYEKEE (reference sequence). As DNA, the CDR3 is TGTGCCAGCAGCTTGAACATGCCCTACGAGCAGTACTTC. It codes for CASSLNMPYEQYF.

J is TRBJ2-7 and V is TRBV20-1; the D gene is possibly TRBD1 (5 bases). V lost 6 bases and J lost 0, with 18 bases in between. Germline CDR1 reads DFQATT; CDR2 reads SNEGSKA (reference sequence). The CDR3 length is 15 residues. DNA for the CDR3: TGCAGTGCAAACCCCACAGGAGCCCCCTCCTACGAGCAGTACTTC. Its translation is CSANPTGAPSYEQYF.

The CDR3 loop is CASRRLAGGTSTGELFF. CDR3 DNA: TGTGCCAGCAGACGACTAGCGGGGGGGACATCCACCGGGGAGCTGTTTTTT. The chain is built from TRBV3-1 and TRBJ2-2, with 14 bases matching TRBD2. The V gene's germline CDR1 is LGHDT and CDR2 YNNKEL (reference sequence). CDR3 length equals 17 residues. Losses at the gene ends were 6 bases for V and 4 bases for J; bases not matched to a gene: 7.

This chain uses TRBV20-1 with TRBJ2-2, with TRBD1 matching over 7 bases. CDR1 and CDR2 (germline): DFQATT, SNEGSKA (reference sequence). J was trimmed by 2 bases and V by 1 base; bases with no gene match: 13. The CDR3 contains 18 residues. CDR3 loop: CSARAPVGRGKNTGELFF. The CDR3 coding sequence is TGCAGTGCTAGAGCTCCCGTGGGCAGGGGGAAAAACACCGGGGAGCTGTTTTTT.

This clonotype was found many times. The genes are TRBV29-1 and TRBJ2-7; 8 positions agree with TRBD1. The V segment lost 6 bases and the J segment 0 bases; nucleotides outside the gene matches: 1. Germline V lookup: CDR1 SQVTM, CDR2 ANQGSEA. This CDR3 has 12 residues. The CDR3 loop reads CSVTGDSYEQYF. CDR3 DNA: TGCAGCGTGACAGGGGACTCCTACGAGCAGTACTTC.

The V call is TRBV13, the J call TRBJ2-2, with a possible D match to TRBD1 (6 bases). The ends were cut back, 2 bases at V and 1 base at J, with 17 bases in the middle. From germline, CDR1 is PRHDT and CDR2 FYEKMQ (reference sequence). This CDR3 comprises 18 residues. CDR3 nucleotides: TGTGCCAGCAGCTTACCCTCGTGGACAGCCGAGAACACCGGGGAGCTGTTTTTT. Amino acid sequence: CASSLPSWTAENTGELFF.

This clonotype was seen many times. The rearrangement links TRBV21-1 to TRBJ1-4; TRBD1 was called by the table and not checked on the DNA. TRBV21-1 is annotated as a pseudogene. The CDR3 length is 20 residues. The CDR3: CASSKAQGNLQGRTNEKLFF. The CDR3 region has the DNA TGTGCCAGCAGCAAAGCGCAAGGCAATCTTCAGGGTCGGACTAATGAAAAACTGTTTTTT.

V is TRBV7-9 and J is TRBJ2-1; 7 bases align to TRBD1. After removal of 8 bases from V and 5 bases from J, the junction contained 3 bases not matched to a gene. Germline CDR1 and CDR2: SEHNR and FQNEAQ (reference sequence). The CDR3 is 12 amino acids. DNA of the CDR3: TGTGCCAGCGGGACAGCTAACAATGAGCAGTTCTTC. Protein sequence: CASGTANNEQFF. Using reference TRBV7-9 and TRBJ2-1 for the parts outside the CDR3, the full variable domain is DTGVSQNPRHKITKRGQNVTFRCDPISEHNRLYWYRQTLGQGPEFLTYFQNEAQLEKSRLLSDRFSAERPKGSFSTLEIQRTEQGDSAMYLCASGTANNEQFFGPGTRLTVL.

This chain connects TRBV25-1 to TRBJ1-6, with 10 bases that match TRBD1. J lost 6 bases, V lost 4 bases, and 15 bases had no gene match. CDR1 is MGHDK, CDR2 SYGVNS, per germline. The CDR3 is 19 residues long. The CDR3 DNA sequence: TGTGCCAGCAGTGGGGACAGGGGTAAAGCACCGATTATTAATTCACCCCTCCACTTT. The encoded protein is CASSGDRGKAPIINSPLHF.

This clonotype was found many times. The chain couples TRBV29-1 to TRBJ2-7, with D possibly being TRBD1 or TRBD2 (5 bases each). Germline V gives CDR1 SQVTM, CDR2 ANQGSEA. V was cut by 0 bases and J by 4 bases, with 10 bases left in between. The CDR3 has 13 amino acids. This CDR3 is CSVEEGPFYEQYF. The DNA of the CDR3 is TGCAGCGTTGAAGAGGGACCCTTTTACGAGCAGTACTTC.

This chain joins TRBV6-1 and TRBJ1-1; D ambiguous. V lost 6 bases, J lost 4 bases, and 12 bases lay in between. The germline V gene encodes CDR1 MNHNS and CDR2 SASEGT. This CDR3 spans 13 amino acids. CDR3 in amino acids: CASSSDAGTEAFF. DNA for the CDR3: TGTGCCAGCAGCTCCGACGCTGGCACTGAAGCTTTCTTT.

In this sample, this clonotype turned up many times. The chain uses TRBV12-3 or TRBV12-4 and TRBJ2-3; 11 bases are a match to TRBD2. CDR3 length: 14 residues. After removal of 8 bases from V and 4 bases from J, the junction contained 5 bases not matched to a gene. CDR3 nucleotide sequence: TGTGCCAGCGACATAGCGGGGGGGCCAGATACGCAGTATTTT. It specifies CASDIAGGPDTQYF.

The V gene is TRBV4-3, the J gene TRBJ2-7, with 7 positions matching TRBD1. In germline, CDR1 is LGHNA, CDR2 YSLEER. Losses at the gene ends were 3 bases for V and 2 bases for J; bases not matched to a gene: 7. The CDR3 has 15 amino acids. CDR3 bases: TGCGCCAGCAGCCATGAACCGGGACAGCCCTACGAGCAGTACTTC. It specifies CASSHEPGQPYEQYF.

V gene TRBV6-5 combines with J gene TRBJ1-4, with D maybe TRBD1 (6 bases). The CDR3 covers 15 residues. Germline CDR1 reads MNHEY; CDR2 reads SVGAGI. Trimming pared 0 bases from V and 7 bases from J, leaving 12 bases between. The chain's CDR3 is CASSYSGRGSEKLFF. As DNA, the CDR3 is TGTGCCAGCAGTTACTCGGGCAGGGGAAGTGAAAAACTGTTTTTT.

In this sample, this clonotype turned up a few times. The chain recombines TRBV25-1 with TRBJ2-5; D remains unclear. This CDR3 spans 12 amino acids. Trimming pared 1 base from V and 4 bases from J, leaving 4 bases between. The germline CDR1 and CDR2 sequences are MGHDK and SYGVNS. The DNA for the CDR3 is TGTGCCAGCAGTGAATCCGGAGAGACCCAGTACTTC. Protein: CASSESGETQYF.

The rearrangement joins TRBV14 to TRBJ1-6; maybe TRBD1 (5 bases). CDR3 length: 15 amino acids. V was shortened by 3 bases and J by 14 bases, with 20 bases between the two germline ends. From germline, CDR1 is SGHDN and CDR2 FVKESK. The CDR3 reads CASSQGVLGKVALHF. CDR3 bases: TGTGCCAGCAGCCAGGGGGTCCTTGGAAAGGTGGCCCTCCACTTT. Complete variable domain (other parts from reference TRBV14 and TRBJ1-6): EAGVTQFPSHSVIEKGQTVTLRCDPISGHDNLYWYRRVMGKEIKFLLHFVKESKQDESGMPNNRFLAERTGGTYSTLKVQPAELEDSGVYFCASSQGVLGKVALHFGNGTRLTVT.

There are a few counts of this clonotype. V usage is TRBV12-3 or TRBV12-4 and J usage is TRBJ2-5; D may correspond to TRBD1 or TRBD2 (5 bases each). The CDR3 extends over 13 amino acids. Trimming took off 8 bases at V and 1 base at J, with 11 bases between the two ends. The CDR3 bases are TGTGCCAGCGGGGACGGACCCCAAGAGACCCAGTACTTC. Residues: CASGDGPQETQYF.

The chain has TRBV5-1 and TRBJ2-1; 7 nucleotides line up with TRBD1. The CDR3 consists of 16 residues. From germline, CDR1 is SGHRS and CDR2 YFSETQ. The junction had 7 bases not matched to a gene; V was cut back by 0 bases and J by 4 bases. CDR3 nucleotides: TGCGCCAGCAGCTTGGGGACAGGATTACCTTACAATGAGCAGTTCTTC. Translated: CASSLGTGLPYNEQFF.